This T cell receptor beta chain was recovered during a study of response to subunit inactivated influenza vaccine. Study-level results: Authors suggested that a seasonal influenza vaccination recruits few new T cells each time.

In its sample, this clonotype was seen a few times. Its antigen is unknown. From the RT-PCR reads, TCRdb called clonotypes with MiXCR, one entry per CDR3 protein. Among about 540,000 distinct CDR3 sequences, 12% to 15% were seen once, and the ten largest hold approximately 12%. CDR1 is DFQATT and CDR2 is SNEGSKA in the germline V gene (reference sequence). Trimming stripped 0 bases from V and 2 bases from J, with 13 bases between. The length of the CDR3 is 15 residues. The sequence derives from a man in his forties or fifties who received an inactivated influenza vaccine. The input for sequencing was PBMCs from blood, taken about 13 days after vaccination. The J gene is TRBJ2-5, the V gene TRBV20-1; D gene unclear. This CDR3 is CSAREISMGQETQYF. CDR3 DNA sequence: TGCAGTGCTAGAGAGATTTCAATGGGACAAGAGACCCAGTACTTC.